Listed below are T cell receptor beta chains from one sample, sequenced in a study of graft-versus-host responses after intestinal transplantation. These receptors' targets are unknown. TCRdb keeps only in-frame clones here, not all; method: immunoSEQ multiplex PCR. The sample records about 120,000 clones, over 80% being singletons. This material consisted of unstimulated CD4+ T cells sorted from spleen or lymph node cells, taken before intestinal transplant. These receptors came from a human donor who received an intestinal transplant. CDR3s include the opening cysteine and the closing phenylalanine or tryptophan. A D gene is named only where the DNA matches it firmly. Expanded clones are given a class, and other clones once, few, many or no size at all.

V gene	clone size	D gene	J gene	CDR3 DNA	CDR3 protein
TRBV28	NA	TRBD2	TRBJ2-7	TGTGCCAGCTTTTCGGGGGGGGGCTACGAGCAGTACTTC	CASFSGGGYEQYF
TRBV5-1	NA	NA	TRBJ1-1	TGCGCCAGCAGCTTGGAGTGGGCCCTCGGCACTGAAGCTTTCTTT	CASSLEWALGTEAFF
TRBV15	NA	NA	TRBJ2-7	TGTGCCACCAGCAGAGATATAGCCACATCCTACGAGCAGTACTTC	CATSRDIATSYEQYF
TRBV5-1	NA	NA	TRBJ2-7	TGCGCCAGCAAGAGGTCGGACACCACCTACGAGCAGTACTTC	CASKRSDTTYEQYF
TRBV6-1	NA	NA	TRBJ2-7	TGTGCCAGCGATGATCTTAACTCCTACGAGCAGTACTTC	CASDDLNSYEQYF
TRBV5-8	few	NA	TRBJ1-3	TGTGCCAGCAGCAGGACCGATGGATACTCTGGAAACACCATATATTTT	CASSRTDGYSGNTIYF
TRBV2	NA	NA	TRBJ1-1	TGTGCCACCCGAAGGCGGCTCACTGAAGCTTTCTTT	CATRRRLTEAFF
TRBV5-1	NA	NA	TRBJ2-2	TGCGCCAGCAGCTTCCCACTCGCAGGGTCCGGGGAGCTGTTTTTT	CASSFPLAGSGELFF
TRBV11-2	NA	NA	TRBJ2-1	TGTGCCAGCAGCTTAGATCCGGGGAGTGAGCAGTTCTTC	CASSLDPGSEQFF
TRBV23-1	once	TRBD2	TRBJ2-7	TGTGCCAGCAGTCAATCCACCCCACTTACACCGGGACTAGCGGGAGGGCCGAGCTCCTACGAGCAGTACTTC	CASSQSTPLTPGLAGGPSSYEQYF
TRBV6-5	NA	NA	TRBJ1-1	TGTGCCAGCAGTTACTCTAGGCCGAGGGACACTGAAGCTTTCTTT	CASSYSRPRDTEAFF
TRBV19	NA	NA	TRBJ2-7	TGTGCCAGTGCTGGGGTGGGGACCTACGAGCAGTACTTC	CASAGVGTYEQYF
TRBV5-1	NA	TRBD1	TRBJ2-1	TGCGCCAGCGGGTTGACAGGGACAGGGTCCTACAATGAGCAGTTCTTC	CASGLTGTGSYNEQFF
TRBV27	NA	NA	TRBJ1-5	TGTGCCAGCAGTTTATCCCAGGGACAGCCCCAGCATTTT	CASSLSQGQPQHF
TRBV5-7	NA	NA	TRBJ2-7	TGTGCCAGCAGCGGGGGCTCCTACGAGCAGTACTTC	CASSGGSYEQYF
TRBV28	NA	NA	TRBJ2-2	TGTGCCAGCAGTTTATTGGACGGGGAGCTGTTTTTT	CASSLLDGELFF
TRBV2	NA	NA	TRBJ2-5	TGTGCCAGCGTGGGGACAAAGAGGGTGGAGACCCAGTACTTC	CASVGTKRVETQYF
TRBV19	NA	TRBD1	TRBJ2-7	TGTGCCAGTAGTGTCCCCGGGACAGGAGTCTACGAGCAGTACTTC	CASSVPGTGVYEQYF
TRBV18	NA	NA	TRBJ1-2	TGTGCCAGCTCAGCCAGGGTAAACTACTATGGCTACACCTTC	CASSARVNYYGYTF
TRBV9	NA	NA	TRBJ1-4	TGTGCCAGCAGCGTAGCAGTTACCGATGAAAAACTGTTTTTT	CASSVAVTDEKLFF
TRBV28	NA	NA	TRBJ1-1	TGTGCCAGCAGTTTTCATACCGCCGGGGGGACTGAAGCTTTCTTT	CASSFHTAGGTEAFF
TRBV6-1	NA	NA	TRBJ1-1	TGTGCCAGCAGTGAAGCCCCTCAGGGGGAAGCTTTCTTT	CASSEAPQGEAFF
TRBV7-9	NA	NA	TRBJ1-5	TGTGCCAGCAGCCGACAGGCGAGCAATCAGCCCCAGCATTTT	CASSRQASNQPQHF
TRBV18	NA	NA	TRBJ1-2	TGTGCCAGCTCACCACCGAACTCATTGGGCTACACCTTC	CASSPPNSLGYTF
TRBV11-1	NA	NA	TRBJ1-1	TGTGCCAGCAGTTTCAACGGGCCCACTACCCTCACTGAAGCTTTCTTT	CASSFNGPTTLTEAFF
TRBV6-1	NA	NA	TRBJ2-1	TGTGCCAGCTACGGAGGTGGGCTAGCAAGGAATGAGCAGTTCTTC	CASYGGGLARNEQFF
TRBV5-1	NA	NA	TRBJ2-1	TGCGCCAGCCGGTCGAGGGAACGGTCCTACAATGAGCAGTTCTTC	CASRSRERSYNEQFF
TRBV7-9	NA	NA	TRBJ2-4	TGTGCCAGCAGCTTAGCAGGGGCCAAAAACATTCAGTACTTC	CASSLAGAKNIQYF
TRBV20-1	NA	NA	TRBJ1-1	TGCAGTGCTAGAGATGGCCGCAGAGCTTTCTTT	CSARDGRRAFF
TRBV6-1	NA	NA	TRBJ2-5	TGTGCCAGCAGTGATATCTCTCGTTGGGGCTTGGGAGAGACCCAGTACTTC	CASSDISRWGLGETQYF
TRBV9	NA	NA	TRBJ2-7	TGTGCCAGCAGCGAGGGGACTCATCTTTACGAGCAGTACTTC	CASSEGTHLYEQYF
TRBV4-1	NA	NA	TRBJ2-1	TGCGCCAGCAGCCCCCTCTCCCCTAAGGATGAGCAGTTCTTC	CASSPLSPKDEQFF
TRBV6-5	NA	TRBD2	TRBJ2-7	TGTGCCAGCAGCTCACTAGCGGGAGTTCCCCACGAGCAGTACTTC	CASSSLAGVPHEQYF
TRBV2	NA	TRBD2	TRBJ2-1	TGTGCCAGCAGGTTAGCGGGACTGGACAATGAGCAGTTCTTC	CASRLAGLDNEQFF
TRBV5-1	NA	TRBD1	TRBJ1-2	TGCGCCAGCAGCCCTGGGACAGGGGGAGGTCGTGGCTACACCTTC	CASSPGTGGGRGYTF
TRBV5-1	NA	NA	TRBJ2-1	TGCGCCAGCAGCTTCTCCGGGGGCGAACCCTACAATGAGCAGTTCTTC	CASSFSGGEPYNEQFF
TRBV10-3	once	TRBD1	TRBJ1-2	TGTGCCATCAAGGCGGGACAGGGGGATAGGTATGGCTACACCTTC	CAIKAGQGDRYGYTF
TRBV28	NA	TRBD1	TRBJ2-7	TGTGCCAGCAGTGAGGGGGCCAATCGAGAAACCTACGAGCAGTACTTC	CASSEGANRETYEQYF